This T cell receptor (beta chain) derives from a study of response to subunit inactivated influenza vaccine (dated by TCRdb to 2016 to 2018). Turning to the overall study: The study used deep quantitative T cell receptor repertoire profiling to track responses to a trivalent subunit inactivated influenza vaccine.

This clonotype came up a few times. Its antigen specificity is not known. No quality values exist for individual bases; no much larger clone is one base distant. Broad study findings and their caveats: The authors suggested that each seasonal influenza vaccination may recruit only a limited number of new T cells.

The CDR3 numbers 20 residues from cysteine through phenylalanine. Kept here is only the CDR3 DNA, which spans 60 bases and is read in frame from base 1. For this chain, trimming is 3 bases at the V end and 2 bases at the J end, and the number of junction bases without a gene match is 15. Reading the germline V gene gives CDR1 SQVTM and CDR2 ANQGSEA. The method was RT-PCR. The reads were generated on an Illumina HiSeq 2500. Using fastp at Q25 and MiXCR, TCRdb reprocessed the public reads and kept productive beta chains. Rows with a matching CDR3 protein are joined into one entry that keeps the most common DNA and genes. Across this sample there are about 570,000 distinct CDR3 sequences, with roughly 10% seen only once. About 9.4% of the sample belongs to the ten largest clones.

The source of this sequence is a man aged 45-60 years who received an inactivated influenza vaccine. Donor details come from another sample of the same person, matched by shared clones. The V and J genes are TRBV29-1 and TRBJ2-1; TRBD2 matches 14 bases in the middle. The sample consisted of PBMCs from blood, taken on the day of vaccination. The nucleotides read TGCAGCGTTGAGGTCTTGGAGACTAGCGGGAGGGTCTCTCCCTACAATGAGCAGTTCTTC. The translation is CSVEVLETSGRVSPYNEQFF.